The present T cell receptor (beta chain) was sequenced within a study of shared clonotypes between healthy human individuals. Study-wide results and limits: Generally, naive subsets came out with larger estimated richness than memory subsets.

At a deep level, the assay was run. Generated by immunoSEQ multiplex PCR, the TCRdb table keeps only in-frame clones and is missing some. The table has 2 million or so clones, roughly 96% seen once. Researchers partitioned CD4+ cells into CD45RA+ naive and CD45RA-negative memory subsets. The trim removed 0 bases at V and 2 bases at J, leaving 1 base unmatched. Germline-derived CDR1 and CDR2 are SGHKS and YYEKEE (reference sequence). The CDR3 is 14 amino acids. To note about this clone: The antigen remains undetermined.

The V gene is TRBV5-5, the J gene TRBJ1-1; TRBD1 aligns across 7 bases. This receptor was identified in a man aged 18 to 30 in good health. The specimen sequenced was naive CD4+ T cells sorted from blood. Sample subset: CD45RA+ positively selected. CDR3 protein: CASSLDRGNTEAFF. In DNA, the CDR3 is TGTGCCAGCAGCTTGGACAGGGGCAACACTGAAGCTTTCTTT.